The 7 T cell receptor beta chains listed next were all sequenced from one sample in a study of PD-1 blockade in classical Hodgkin lymphoma. Using immunoSEQ multiplex PCR, the repertoire was profiled, and TCRdb retains in-frame clones only, with some absent. Among about 27,000 clones listed, approximately 68% were seen once. The time point is: cycle 4 day 1 (C4D1), after more than five weeks of nivolumab. Patients all relapsed after autologous stem cell transplantation, and there was variation in brentuximab vedotin exposure. This sample comprised peripheral blood mononuclear cells (PBMCs), obtained before the fourth cycle of nivolumab. These receptors all stem from a human donor with classical Hodgkin lymphoma.

The chain couples TRBV6-6 to TRBJ2-5; TRBD2 matches 7 bases. Germline V gene sequence: CDR1 MNHNY, CDR2 SVGAGI (reference sequence). This CDR3 has 16 residues. V lost 4 bases to trimming and J lost 1 base; unmatched junction nucleotides: 9. CDR3 coding DNA: TGTGCCAGCAGTTTCGCGAGGGAGGGTAGCCAAGAGACCCAGTACTTC. Its protein is CASSFAREGSQETQYF.

This chain connects TRBV2 to TRBJ2-1, with 11 bases matching TRBD2. Trimming removed 6 bases from V and 6 bases from J; junction bases left unmatched: 1. The CDR3 has 13 residues. Germline CDR1 reads SNHLY; CDR2 reads FYNNEI. The CDR3, as DNA: TGTGCCAGCAGACTAGCGGGGGTCAATGAGCAGTTCTTC. It yields the protein CASRLAGVNEQFF.

V and J are TRBV15 and TRBJ2-7, with 11 bases lining up with TRBD1. Germline CDR1 and CDR2: LNHNV and YYDKDF (reference sequence). V lost 9 bases, J lost 6 bases, and 10 bases stayed unmatched. CDR3 length: 14 amino acids. In DNA form, the CDR3 reads TGTGCCACAAGAGCCGGGACAGGGGGACGCGAGCAGTACTTC. Translated: CATRAGTGGREQYF.

The rearrangement links TRBV6-6 to TRBJ1-1; a weak D match, TRBD1 (5 bases). V was pared by 4 bases and J by 2 bases, with 11 bases between. The germline gives CDR1 MNHNY, CDR2 SVGAGI (reference sequence). There are 14 residues in the CDR3. DNA of the CDR3: TGTGCCAGCAGTTGGACGGGGGTTAACACTGAAGCTTTCTTT. Protein sequence: CASSWTGVNTEAFF.

The rearrangement uses TRBV7-2 and TRBJ2-5; tentative D call: TRBD2 (5 bases). The germline V and J ends were trimmed by 5 bases and 5 bases, with 12 bases remaining between them. CDR3 length: 13 amino acids. Per germline, CDR1 SGHTA and CDR2 FQGNSA. The CDR3 is CASSLKRSETQYF. CDR3 nucleotides: TGTGCCAGCAGCCTAAAGCGGAGCGAGACCCAGTACTTC. Full variable domain (remainder filled in from reference TRBV7-2 and TRBJ2-5): GAGVSQSPSNKVTEKGKDVELRCDPISGHTALYWYRQSLGQGLEFLIYFQGNSAPDKSGLPSDRFSAERTGGSVSTLTIQRTQQEDSAVYLCASSLKRSETQYFGPGTRLLVL.

This chain uses TRBV5-1 with TRBJ1-4, with TRBD1 matching 11 bases. The germline gives CDR1 SGHRS, CDR2 YFSETQ. The trim removed 4 bases at V and 6 bases at J, leaving 2 bases unmatched. CDR3 length equals 14 residues. The CDR3 is CASSGQGAHEKLFF. CDR3 bases: TGCGCCAGCAGCGGACAGGGGGCCCATGAAAAACTGTTTTTT.

The CDR3 coding sequence is TGTGCCAGCAAAATTACTCTTAACTATGGCTACACCTTC. Its protein is CASKITLNYGYTF. The rearrangement joins TRBV5-6 to TRBJ1-2; D unresolved. The length of the CDR3 is 13 residues. Germline V gene data show CDR1 as SGHDT and CDR2 as YYEEEE. The V end was cut by 6 bases, the J end by 1 base, with 10 bases between.